This T cell receptor (beta chain) was profiled in a study of blood T cell dynamics during melanoma immunotherapy. Study outcomes and limitations: At W3, later disease-control patients showed bifurcated PBMC repertoire changes, unlike progressors.

Looked up from germline, CDR1 is MDHEN and CDR2 is SYDVKM. V lost 4 bases and J lost 7; bases outside the gene matches: 5. This CDR3 is built from 14 residues. Time point defined: week 3, after first cycle of checkpoint inhibitor. Blood was drawn before treatment and at week 3 after checkpoint blockade. Prior systemic cancer therapy, immunosuppressant use and other active malignancies excluded patients. The data were produced by immunoSEQ multiplex PCR, yet TCRdb's version contains in-frame clones alone and is incomplete. In the table there are approximately 28,000 clones, 65% to 85% of which are singletons. The count of this clone is one. Its antigen is unknown.

This chain uses TRBV28 with TRBJ1-4; 8 bases agree with TRBD1. The receptor's source is a human donor with melanoma. Sequencing used blood, obtained from a patient treated with checkpoint blockade. This CDR3 reads CASSSGQGSEKLFF. The CDR3 nucleotides read TGTGCCAGCAGTTCTGGACAGGGAAGTGAAAAACTGTTTTTT.